The rows below give T cell receptor beta chains drawn from one sample of a study of blood T cell repertoires in COVID-19. Clones were read by immunoSEQ multiplex PCR, and TCRdb kept only the in-frame ones, dropping some. The sample has fewer than 250,000 clones; 85% are singletons. The sample comprised PBMCs or T cells enriched from blood (not recorded which). The receptor set was obtained from a woman aged 45-60 years with acute COVID-19. Both conserved end residues are part of each CDR3. Each record gives: clone size, D gene, J gene, V gene, CDR3 DNA, CDR3 protein. D genes are given only for firm matches. Clone size appears in some rows only: once, few, many, or a class for an expanded clone.

>.|TRBD1|TRBJ1-1|TRBV10-3
TGTGCCATCAGTGAGTCCAGGACAGGGCGAGGCACTGAAGCTTTCTTT
CAISESRTGRGTEAFF
>.|.|TRBJ2-7|TRBV6-5
TGTGCCAGCAGTCGGGGAGCCGCAGCCTACGAGCAGTACTTC
CASSRGAAAYEQYF
>.|.|TRBJ1-3|TRBV30
TGTGCCTGGAGTGTACTGTCCAGGTTGTCCGGAAACACCATATATTTT
CAWSVLSRLSGNTIYF
>few|.|TRBJ2-1|TRBV5-8
TGTGCCAGCAGGTTAACAGGGTCCAATGAGCAGTTCTTC
CASRLTGSNEQFF
>.|TRBD2|TRBJ2-5|TRBV5-1
TGCGCCAGCAGCTTGTTGTCTAGCGGAAACCTCCAAGAGACCCAGTACTTC
CASSLLSSGNLQETQYF
>.|.|TRBJ1-1|TRBV29-1
TGCAGCGTCACGGGGGGCTGGGGGAACACTGAAGCTTTCTTT
CSVTGGWGNTEAFF
>.|.|TRBJ1-5|TRBV7-2
TGTGCCAGCAGCCCCGCGGGAATCGGTCAGCCCCAGCATTTT
CASSPAGIGQPQHF
>.|TRBD1|TRBJ1-1|TRBV4-3
TGCGCCAGCAGCCAAACAGGGGGCGCGAACACTGAAGCTTTCTTT
CASSQTGGANTEAFF
>once|.|TRBJ1-3|TRBV30
TGTGCCTGGAGTACGGATGAGGGATACTCTGGAAACACCATATATTTT
CAWSTDEGYSGNTIYF
>.|.|TRBJ1-3|TRBV7-2
TGTGCCAGCAGCTCTCGGGGGGGCGCCCCTGGAAACACCATATATTTT
CASSSRGGAPGNTIYF
>.|TRBD1|TRBJ1-4|TRBV5-1
TGCGCCAGCAGCTCGGGACAGGGAGGGGAAAAACTGTTTTTT
CASSSGQGGEKLFF
>once|.|TRBJ1-2|TRBV5-5
TGTGCCAGCAGCCTGGGTGCCGCACGGGTCCTATATGGCTACACCTTC
CASSLGAARVLYGYTF
>.|.|TRBJ2-3|TRBV5-1
TGCGCCAGCAGCTTTTCAGGTATCATTGATACGCAGTATTTT
CASSFSGIIDTQYF
>.|.|TRBJ1-2|TRBV3-1/TRBV3-2
TGTGCCAGCAGCCAAGATCCCGCAGGGCCCTATGGCTACACCTTC
CASSQDPAGPYGYTF
>.|.|TRBJ2-4|TRBV7-2
TGTGCCAGCAGCCGGGTCTTCGATTCAAGAAACATTCAGTACTTC
CASSRVFDSRNIQYF
>.|.|TRBJ1-2|TRBV3-1/TRBV3-2
TGTGCCAGCAGCCAAGATCATTCAGGAGGGATGAACTATGGCTACACCTTC
CASSQDHSGGMNYGYTF
>.|TRBD1|TRBJ1-3|TRBV18
TGTGCCAGCTCACCAACAGGGGGGAGCTCTGGAAACACCATATATTTT
CASSPTGGSSGNTIYF
>.|.|TRBJ1-1|TRBV7-2
TGTGCCAGCAGCTTAGGGGCCCTCGCTGAAGCTTTCTTT
CASSLGALAEAFF
>.|TRBD1|TRBJ1-6|TRBV9
TGTGCCAGCAGCGTAGGTCAGGGGGATTCACCCCTCCACTTT
CASSVGQGDSPLHF
>.|.|TRBJ2-5|TRBV2
TGTGCCAGCAGATCCGGGACTCAAGAGACCCAGTACTTC
CASRSGTQETQYF
>.|.|TRBJ1-6|TRBV10-3
TGTGCCATCAGTGATATAGGGGTTTCACCCCTCCACTTT
CAISDIGVSPLHF
>.|TRBD1|TRBJ1-2|TRBV7-8
TGTGCCAGCAGCCGCGGACAGGACGCAAAACTCGACTATGGCTACACCTTC
CASSRGQDAKLDYGYTF
>.|.|TRBJ1-1|TRBV21-1
TGTGCCAGCAGCTCCCGGGGGTTCAAAGAGGGCACTGAAGCTTTCTTT
CASSSRGFKEGTEAFF
>once|.|TRBJ1-6|TRBV2
TGTGCCAGCGGGAGACAGGACTCCTATAATTCACCCCTCCACTTT
CASGRQDSYNSPLHF
>.|TRBD2|TRBJ2-3|TRBV4-3
TGCGCCAGCAGCCAAGACGGGACTAGCGCTGATACGCAGTATTTT
CASSQDGTSADTQYF
>.|.|TRBJ2-5|TRBV5-1
TGCGCCAGCAGCTTAACTTTTGGGCAGCAAGAGACCCAGTACTTC
CASSLTFGQQETQYF
>.|TRBD1|TRBJ2-5|TRBV4-3
TGCGCCAGCAGCCAAGTAGCCGGGACAGGGAGGGAGAGCGGGGAGACCCAGTACTTC
CASSQVAGTGRESGETQYF
>.|.|TRBJ1-2|TRBV6-5
TGTGCCAGCAGTTATGGGAGGGGACGGTCCTATGGCTACACCTTC
CASSYGRGRSYGYTF
>.|TRBD1|TRBJ1-2|TRBV13
TGTGCCAGTGGCAGGGGGCAGTCATATGGCTACACCTTC
CASGRGQSYGYTF
>.|.|TRBJ2-3|TRBV5-8
TGTGCCAGCAGCTTGGCCGGGCAGGGGGGAGATACGCAGTATTTT
CASSLAGQGGDTQYF
>.|TRBD1|TRBJ2-7|TRBV7-2
TGTGCCAGCAGCCGGCAGGGGGCGGGGGAGCAGTACTTC
CASSRQGAGEQYF
>.|.|TRBJ1-4|TRBV21-1
TGTGCCAGCGACAGGGCCCCCATAGCAGATGAAAAACTGTTTTTT
CASDRAPIADEKLFF
>.|.|TRBJ1-4|TRBV12-3/TRBV12-4
TGTGCCAGCAGTCGGGGGAATGGAGAAAAACTGTTTTTT
CASSRGNGEKLFF
>.|.|TRBJ2-5|TRBV7-2
TGTGCCAGCAGCATGAGACAGTCCCCTCAAGAGACCCAGTACTTC
CASSMRQSPQETQYF
>once|.|TRBJ1-5|TRBV19
TGTGCCAGTAGTATGGAGGGACCTACGAATCAGCCCCAGCATTTT
CASSMEGPTNQPQHF
>few|TRBD1|TRBJ1-5|TRBV19
TGTGCCAGTGCACCGACAGGGGTGTCCAATCAGCCCCAGCATTTT
CASAPTGVSNQPQHF
>.|TRBD1|TRBJ1-3|TRBV7-8
TGTGCCAGCAGCCTAGACAGGGTCGGAAACACCATATATTTT
CASSLDRVGNTIYF
>.|.|TRBJ1-6|TRBV30
TGTGCCTTAAGGGAGTCCTATAATTCACCCCTCCACTTT
CALRESYNSPLHF
>.|TRBD1|TRBJ1-1|TRBV19
TGTGCCAGTAGTACCTCAGGGGGTGAAGCTTTCTTT
CASSTSGGEAFF
>.|.|TRBJ1-1|TRBV5-5
TGTGCCAGCAGCAGAGACACTGAAGCTTTCTTT
CASSRDTEAFF
>.|.|TRBJ2-3|TRBV6-2/TRBV6-3
TGTGCCAGCAGTGCGACAGCTAGCACAGATACGCAGTATTTT
CASSATASTDTQYF
>.|TRBD1|TRBJ2-5|TRBV7-2
TGTGCCAGCAGCCTACGACAGGGGTGGGAGACCCAGTACTTC
CASSLRQGWETQYF
>.|TRBD1|TRBJ1-1|TRBV6-2/TRBV6-3
TGTGCCAGCAGTTACGGACAGGGGGCGAACACTGAAGCTTTCTTT
CASSYGQGANTEAFF
>.|.|TRBJ1-2|TRBV7-2
TGTGCCAGCAGCCCTGGGACTTCCTTGGGCGGCTACACCTTC
CASSPGTSLGGYTF
>.|.|TRBJ2-3|TRBV4-3
TGCGCCAGCAGCCAAGAGGTGGGGGGGCGAGGAGATACGCAGTATTTT
CASSQEVGGRGDTQYF
>.|.|TRBJ1-6|TRBV7-3
TGTGCCAGCAGCGCAGGGTCAAGTAATTCACCCCTCCACTTT
CASSAGSSNSPLHF
>.|.|TRBJ1-1|TRBV5-1
TGCGCCAGCCTCCCTTCCGGAGGTAGCACTGAAGCTTTCTTT
CASLPSGGSTEAFF
>.|TRBD1|TRBJ1-4|TRBV7-9
TGTGCCAGCAGCCACCCGGGACAGCTCGGGGAAAAACTGTTTTTT
CASSHPGQLGEKLFF